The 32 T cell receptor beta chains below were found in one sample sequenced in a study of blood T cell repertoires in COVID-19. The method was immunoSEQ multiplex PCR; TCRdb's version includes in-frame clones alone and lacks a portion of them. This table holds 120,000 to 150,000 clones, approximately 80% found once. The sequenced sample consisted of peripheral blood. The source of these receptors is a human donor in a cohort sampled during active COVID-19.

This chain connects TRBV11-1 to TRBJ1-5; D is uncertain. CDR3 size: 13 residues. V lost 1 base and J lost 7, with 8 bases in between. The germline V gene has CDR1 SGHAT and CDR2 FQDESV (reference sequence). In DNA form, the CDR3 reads TGTGCCAGCAGCTTAGGGGGAGGGCAGCCCCAGCATTTT. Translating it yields CASSLGGGQPQHF.

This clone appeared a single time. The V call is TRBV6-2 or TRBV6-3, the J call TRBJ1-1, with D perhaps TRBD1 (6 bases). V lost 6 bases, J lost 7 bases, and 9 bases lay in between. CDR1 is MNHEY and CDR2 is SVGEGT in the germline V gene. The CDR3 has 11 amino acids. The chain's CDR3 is CASSQGHEAFF. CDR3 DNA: TGTGCCAGCAGCCAGGGACATGAAGCTTTCTTT.

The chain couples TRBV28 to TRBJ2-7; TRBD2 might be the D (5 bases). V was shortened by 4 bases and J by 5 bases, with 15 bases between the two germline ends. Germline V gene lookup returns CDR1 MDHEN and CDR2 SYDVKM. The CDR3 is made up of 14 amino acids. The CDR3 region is CASSSGLLRNEQYF. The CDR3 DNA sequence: TGTGCCAGCAGTTCCGGACTCCTAAGGAACGAGCAGTACTTC.

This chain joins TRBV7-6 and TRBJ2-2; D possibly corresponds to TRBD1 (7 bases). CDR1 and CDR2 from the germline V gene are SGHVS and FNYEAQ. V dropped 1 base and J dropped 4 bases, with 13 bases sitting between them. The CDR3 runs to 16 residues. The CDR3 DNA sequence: TGTGCCAGCAGCTTAGGTCCAGGGGGGTCCACCGGGGAGCTGTTTTTT. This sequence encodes CASSLGPGGSTGELFF.

The CDR3 nucleotides are TGTGCCACCAGTGGGGGGGTAGACACCGGGGAGCTGTTTTTT. Residues: CATSGGVDTGELFF. The chain carries TRBV24-1 and TRBJ2-2, with a possible D match to TRBD2 (6 bases). Trimming removed 5 bases at V and 3 bases at J, with 9 bases between. The CDR3 spans 14 residues. Germline-derived CDR1 and CDR2 are KGHDR and SFDVKD.

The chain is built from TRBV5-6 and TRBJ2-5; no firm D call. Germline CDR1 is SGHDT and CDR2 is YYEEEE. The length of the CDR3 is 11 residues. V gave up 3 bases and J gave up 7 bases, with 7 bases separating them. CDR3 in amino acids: CASSSGLTQYF. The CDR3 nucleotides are TGTGCCAGCAGCTCCGGTTTGACCCAGTACTTC.

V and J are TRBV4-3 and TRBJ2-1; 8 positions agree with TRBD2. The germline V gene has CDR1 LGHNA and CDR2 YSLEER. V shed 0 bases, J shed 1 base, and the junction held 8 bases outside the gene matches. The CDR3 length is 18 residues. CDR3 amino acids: CASSQDVRGGFSYNEQFF. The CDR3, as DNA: TGCGCCAGCAGCCAAGATGTTCGGGGGGGCTTTTCCTACAATGAGCAGTTCTTC.

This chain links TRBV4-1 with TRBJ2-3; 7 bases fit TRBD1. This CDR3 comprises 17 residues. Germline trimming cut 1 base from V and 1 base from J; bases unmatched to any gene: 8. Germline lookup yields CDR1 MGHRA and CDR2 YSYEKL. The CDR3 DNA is TGCGCCAGCAGCCAAGCGGCGACAGGGCTTGGCACAGATACGCAGTATTTT. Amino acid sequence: CASSQAATGLGTDTQYF.

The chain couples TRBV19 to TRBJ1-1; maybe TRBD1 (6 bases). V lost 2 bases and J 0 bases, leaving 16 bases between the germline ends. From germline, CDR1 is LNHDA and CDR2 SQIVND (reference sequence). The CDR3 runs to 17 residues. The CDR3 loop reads CASSIRPGQKMNTEAFF. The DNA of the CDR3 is TGTGCCAGTAGTATACGGCCCGGACAGAAGATGAACACTGAAGCTTTCTTT.

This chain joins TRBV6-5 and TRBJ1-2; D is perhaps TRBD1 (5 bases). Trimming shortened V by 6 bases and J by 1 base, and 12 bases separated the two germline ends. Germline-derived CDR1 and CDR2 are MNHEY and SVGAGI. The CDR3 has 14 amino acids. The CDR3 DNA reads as TGTGCCAGCAGCCAGGGCACAATTAACTATGGCTACACCTTC. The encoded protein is CASSQGTINYGYTF.

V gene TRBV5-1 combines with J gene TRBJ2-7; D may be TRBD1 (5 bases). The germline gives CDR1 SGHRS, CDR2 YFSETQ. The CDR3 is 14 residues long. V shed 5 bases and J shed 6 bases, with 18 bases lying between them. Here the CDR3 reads CASSGRQSSGEQYF. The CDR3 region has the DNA TGCGCCAGCAGTGGGCGACAGTCGTCCGGCGAGCAGTACTTC. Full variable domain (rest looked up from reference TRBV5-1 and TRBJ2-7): KAGVTQTPRYLIKTRGQQVTLSCSPISGHRSVSWYQQTPGQGLQFLFEYFSETQRNKGNFPGRFSGRQFSNSRSEMNVSTLELGDSALYLCASSGRQSSGEQYFGPGTRLTVT.

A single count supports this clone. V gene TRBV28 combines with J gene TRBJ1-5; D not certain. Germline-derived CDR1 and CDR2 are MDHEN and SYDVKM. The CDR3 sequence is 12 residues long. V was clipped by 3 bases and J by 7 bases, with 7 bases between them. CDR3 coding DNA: TGTGCCAGCAGTTTGCGGGGACAGCCCCAGCATTTT. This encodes CASSLRGQPQHF.

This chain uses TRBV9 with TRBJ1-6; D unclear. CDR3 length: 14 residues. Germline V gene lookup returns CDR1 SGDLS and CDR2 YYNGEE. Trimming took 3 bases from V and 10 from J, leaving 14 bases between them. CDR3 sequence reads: CASSASSGGSPLHF. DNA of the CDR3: TGTGCCAGCAGCGCCTCGTCGGGAGGGTCACCCCTCCACTTT.

This CDR3 is CASSQGQRPQHF. The CDR3 DNA reads as TGTGCCAGCAGTCAGGGCCAGCGGCCCCAGCATTTT. The chain recombines TRBV28 with TRBJ1-5; D possibly corresponds to TRBD1 (5 bases). Germline V lookup: CDR1 MDHEN, CDR2 SYDVKM. Trimming shortened V by 5 bases and J by 9 bases, and 11 bases separated the two germline ends. The CDR3 sequence is 12 residues long. Complete variable domain (other parts from reference TRBV28 and TRBJ1-5): DVKVTQSSRYLVKRTGEKVFLECVQDMDHENMFWYRQDPGLGLRLIYFSYDVKMKEKGDIPEGYSVSREKKERFSLILESASTNQTSMYLCASSQGQRPQHFGDGTRLSIL.

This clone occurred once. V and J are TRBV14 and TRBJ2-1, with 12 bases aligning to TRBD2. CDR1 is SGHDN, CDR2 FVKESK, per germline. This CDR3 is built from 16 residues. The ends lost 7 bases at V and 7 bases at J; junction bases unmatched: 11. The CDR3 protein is CASTSSGLAGGNEQFF. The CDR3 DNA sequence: TGTGCCAGCACCTCCTCGGGCCTAGCGGGGGGGAATGAGCAGTTCTTC. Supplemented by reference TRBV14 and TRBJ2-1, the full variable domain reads EAGVTQFPSHSVIEKGQTVTLRCDPISGHDNLYWYRRVMGKEIKFLLHFVKESKQDESGMPNNRFLAERTGGTYSTLKVQPAELEDSGVYFCASTSSGLAGGNEQFFGPGTRLTVL.

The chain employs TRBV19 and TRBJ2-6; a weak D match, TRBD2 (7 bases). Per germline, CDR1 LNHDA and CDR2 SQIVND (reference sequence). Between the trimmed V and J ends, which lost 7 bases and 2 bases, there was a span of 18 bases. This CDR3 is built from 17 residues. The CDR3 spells CASNTGGAWAGANVLTF. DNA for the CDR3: TGTGCCAGTAATACGGGGGGCGCTTGGGCTGGGGCCAACGTCCTGACTTTC.

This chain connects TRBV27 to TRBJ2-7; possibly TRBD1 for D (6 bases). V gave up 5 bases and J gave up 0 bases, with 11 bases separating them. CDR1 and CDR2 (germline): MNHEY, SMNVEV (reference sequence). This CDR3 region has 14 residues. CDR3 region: CASSPSDSSYEQYF. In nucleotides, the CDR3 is TGTGCCAGCAGTCCCTCGGACAGCTCCTACGAGCAGTACTTC.

DNA for the CDR3: TGTGCCAGCAGCCCCCACGGTACCTACAATGAGCAGTTCTTC. Amino acid sequence: CASSPHGTYNEQFF. The chain combines TRBV7-6 with TRBJ2-1; the D is unclear. Trimming took 5 bases from V and 2 from J, leaving 10 bases between them. This CDR3 is 14 amino acids long. Per germline, CDR1 SGHVS and CDR2 FNYEAQ.

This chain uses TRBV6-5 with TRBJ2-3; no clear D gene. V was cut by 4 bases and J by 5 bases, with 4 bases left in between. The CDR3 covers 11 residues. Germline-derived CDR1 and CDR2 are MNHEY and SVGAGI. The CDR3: CASSSVDTQYF. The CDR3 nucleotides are TGTGCCAGCAGTTCCGTAGATACGCAGTATTTT.

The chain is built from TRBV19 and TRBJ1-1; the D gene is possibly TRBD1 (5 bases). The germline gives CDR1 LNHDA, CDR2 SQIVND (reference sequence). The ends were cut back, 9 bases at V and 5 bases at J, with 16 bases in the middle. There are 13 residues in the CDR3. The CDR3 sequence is CASSQDRGTEAFF. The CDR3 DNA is TGTGCCAGCTCCCAAGATCGGGGGACTGAAGCTTTCTTT.

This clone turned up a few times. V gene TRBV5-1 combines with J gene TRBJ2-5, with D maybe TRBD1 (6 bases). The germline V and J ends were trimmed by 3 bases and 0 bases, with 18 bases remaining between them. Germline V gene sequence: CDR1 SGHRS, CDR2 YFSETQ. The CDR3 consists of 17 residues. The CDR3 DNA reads TGCGCCAGCAGCTCTCCCAGGGGACACTTATACCAAGAGACCCAGTACTTC. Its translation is CASSSPRGHLYQETQYF. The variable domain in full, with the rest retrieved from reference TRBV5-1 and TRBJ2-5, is KAGVTQTPRYLIKTRGQQVTLSCSPISGHRSVSWYQQTPGQGLQFLFEYFSETQRNKGNFPGRFSGRQFSNSRSEMNVSTLELGDSALYLCASSSPRGHLYQETQYFGPGTRLLVL.

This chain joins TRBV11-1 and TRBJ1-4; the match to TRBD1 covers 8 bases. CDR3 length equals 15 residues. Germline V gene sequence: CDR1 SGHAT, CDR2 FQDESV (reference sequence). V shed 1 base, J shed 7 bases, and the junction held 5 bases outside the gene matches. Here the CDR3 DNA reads TGTGCCAGCAGCTTAGACGGGACAGGCCCTGAAAAACTGTTTTTT. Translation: CASSLDGTGPEKLFF.

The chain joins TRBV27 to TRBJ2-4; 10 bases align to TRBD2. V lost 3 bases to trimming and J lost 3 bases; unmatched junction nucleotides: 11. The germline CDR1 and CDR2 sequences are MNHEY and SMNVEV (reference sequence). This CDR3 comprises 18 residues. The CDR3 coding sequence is TGTGCCAGCAGTTTGTCTAGCGGGGGCCTCCCTGGCAAAAACATTCAGTACTTC. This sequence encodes CASSLSSGGLPGKNIQYF.

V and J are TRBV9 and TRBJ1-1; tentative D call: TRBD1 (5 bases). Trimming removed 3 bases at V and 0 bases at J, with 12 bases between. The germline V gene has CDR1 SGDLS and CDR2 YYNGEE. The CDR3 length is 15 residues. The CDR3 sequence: CASSAQGHLNTEAFF. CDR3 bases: TGTGCCAGCAGCGCCCAAGGACACCTGAACACTGAAGCTTTCTTT.

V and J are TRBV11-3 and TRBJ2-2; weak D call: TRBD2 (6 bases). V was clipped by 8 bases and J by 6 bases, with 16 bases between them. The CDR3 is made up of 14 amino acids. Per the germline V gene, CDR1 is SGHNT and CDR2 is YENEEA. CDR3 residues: CASSGPGVAGELFF. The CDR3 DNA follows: TGTGCCAGCTCGGGACCGGGAGTGGCCGGGGAGCTGTTTTTT.

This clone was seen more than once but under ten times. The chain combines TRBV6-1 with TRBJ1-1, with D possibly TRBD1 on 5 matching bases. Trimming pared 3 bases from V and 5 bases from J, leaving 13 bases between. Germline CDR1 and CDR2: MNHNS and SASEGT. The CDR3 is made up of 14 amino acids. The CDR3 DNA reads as TGTGCCAGCAGTGACCCCGGGGGACGGACTGAAGCTTTCTTT. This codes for CASSDPGGRTEAFF.

The CDR3 DNA reads as TGTGCCAGCAGTAAAACAGGGCTACGCACTGAAGCTTTCTTT. Its translation is CASSKTGLRTEAFF. This sequence joins TRBV28 and TRBJ1-1; weak D call: TRBD1 (6 bases). Germline-derived CDR1 and CDR2 are MDHEN and SYDVKM. The CDR3 contains 14 residues. V was shortened by 5 bases and J by 4 bases, with 14 bases between the two germline ends.

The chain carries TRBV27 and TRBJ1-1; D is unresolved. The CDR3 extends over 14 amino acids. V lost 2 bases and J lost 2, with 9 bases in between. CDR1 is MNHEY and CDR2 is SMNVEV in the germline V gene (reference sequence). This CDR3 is CASSLTSANTEAFF. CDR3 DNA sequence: TGTGCCAGCAGTTTAACAAGCGCCAACACTGAAGCTTTCTTT.

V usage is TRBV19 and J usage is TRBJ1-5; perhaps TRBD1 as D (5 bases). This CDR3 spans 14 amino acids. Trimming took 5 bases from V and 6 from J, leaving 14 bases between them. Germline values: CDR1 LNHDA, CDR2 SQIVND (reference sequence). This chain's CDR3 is CASSWGGKSQPQHF. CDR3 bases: TGTGCCAGTAGTTGGGGGGGTAAGAGTCAGCCCCAGCATTTT.

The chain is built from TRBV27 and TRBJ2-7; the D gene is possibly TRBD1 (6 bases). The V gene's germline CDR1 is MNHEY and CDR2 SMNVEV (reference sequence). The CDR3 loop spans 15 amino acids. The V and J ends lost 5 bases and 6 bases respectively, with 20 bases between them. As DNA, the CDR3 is TGTGCCAGCAGTCTAACCCGGACAGCTACATCCGAGCAGTACTTC. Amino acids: CASSLTRTATSEQYF.

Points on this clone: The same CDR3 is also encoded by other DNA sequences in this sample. Written as DNA, the CDR3 is TGTGCCACCAGCAGGCCGGCTGAGGGCGATACGCAGTATTTT. The encoded protein is CATSRPAEGDTQYF. The V and J genes are TRBV15 and TRBJ2-3; maybe TRBD2 (5 bases). The CDR3 is made up of 14 amino acids. Per germline, CDR1 LNHNV and CDR2 YYDKDF (reference sequence). Deletions cut 3 bases from V and 6 bases from J, with 13 bases between. The complete variable domain, with remaining parts taken from reference TRBV15 and TRBJ2-3, reads DAMVIQNPRYQVTQFGKPVTLSCSQTLNHNVMYWYQQKSSQAPKLLFHYYDKDFNNEADTPDNFQSRRPNTSFCFLDIRSPGLGDTAMYLCATSRPAEGDTQYFGPGTRLTVL.

As DNA, the CDR3 is TGTGCCAGCAGGGTCGGGACAGGGGACTTCTACGAGCAGTACTTC. It is translated as CASRVGTGDFYEQYF. This sequence joins TRBV6-5 and TRBJ2-7, with 10 bases aligning to TRBD1. V was clipped by 6 bases and J by 3 bases; unmatched bases: 8. Germline CDR1 is MNHEY and CDR2 is SVGAGI. CDR3 length: 15 residues.